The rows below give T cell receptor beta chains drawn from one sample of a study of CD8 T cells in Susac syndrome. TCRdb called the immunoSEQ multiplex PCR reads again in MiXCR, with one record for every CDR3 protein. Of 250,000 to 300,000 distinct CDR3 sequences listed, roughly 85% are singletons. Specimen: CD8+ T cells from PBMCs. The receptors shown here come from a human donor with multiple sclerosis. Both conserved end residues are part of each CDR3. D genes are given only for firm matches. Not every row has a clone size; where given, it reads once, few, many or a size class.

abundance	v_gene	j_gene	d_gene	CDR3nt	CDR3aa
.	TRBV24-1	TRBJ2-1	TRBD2	TGTGCCACCAGTGAATCATTAGCGGGAGACGTAAATGAGCAGTTCTTC	CATSESLAGDVNEQFF
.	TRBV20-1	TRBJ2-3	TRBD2	TGCAGTGTCGCAATACTCGGGACTAGCGGGAGGGCCCTGATGCCAGATACGCAGTATTTT	CSVAILGTSGRALMPDTQYF
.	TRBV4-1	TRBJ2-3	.	TGCGCCAGCAGCCAAGTGTGGGCAGGCACAGATACGCAGTATTTT	CASSQVWAGTDTQYF
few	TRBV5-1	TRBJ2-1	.	TGCGCCAGCAGGGAAGGGGGCAATGAGCAGTTCTTC	CASREGGNEQFF
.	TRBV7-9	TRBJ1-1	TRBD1	TGTGCCAGCAGCGTCGACAGGGCCTCTTTAGGTTTCTTT	CASSVDRASLGFF
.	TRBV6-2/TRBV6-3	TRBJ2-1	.	TGTGCCAGCAGTTCCGGGTGGAGGGAGGCCTACAATGAGCAGTTCTTC	CASSSGWREAYNEQFF
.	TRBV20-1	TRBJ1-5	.	TGCAGTGCTAGAGATTTAGGAAGCAATCAGCCCCAGCATTTT	CSARDLGSNQPQHF
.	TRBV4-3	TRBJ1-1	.	TGCGCCAGCAGCCAAGAAACCGCGACGCTGGTTGGAGCTTTCTTT	CASSQETATLVGAFF
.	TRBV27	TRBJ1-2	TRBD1	TGTGCCAGCAGTCCTGACAGGGGGCTCGACTATGGCTACACCTTC	CASSPDRGLDYGYTF
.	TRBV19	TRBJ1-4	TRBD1	TGTGCCAGTGGGGACAGCCTTAATGAAAAACTGTTTTTT	CASGDSLNEKLFF
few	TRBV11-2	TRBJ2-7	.	TGTGCCAGCAGCCACGGGTCGGGGGCCTACGAGCAGTACTTC	CASSHGSGAYEQYF
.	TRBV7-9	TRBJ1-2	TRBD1	TGTGCCAGCAGCTTAGAGATGACAGGGTGGGGAGACTACACCTTC	CASSLEMTGWGDYTF
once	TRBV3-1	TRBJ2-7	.	TGTGCCAGCAGCTGGGAAAGGGAGCAGTACTTC	CASSWEREQYF
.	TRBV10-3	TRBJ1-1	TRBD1	TGTGCCATCAGTGATGGAGGGGGCCTGGGCACTGAAGCTTTCTTT	CAISDGGGLGTEAFF
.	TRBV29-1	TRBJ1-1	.	TGCAGCGTTGAAGACGGTATGAACACTGAAGCTTTCTTT	CSVEDGMNTEAFF
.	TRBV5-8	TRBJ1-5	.	TGTGCCAGCAGCTTGTTCGTCGGCAGGGCAGATCAGCCCCAGCATTTT	CASSLFVGRADQPQHF
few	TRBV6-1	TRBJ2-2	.	TGTGCCAGCAGTCCCGGGACCTTCATCCGGGAGCTGTTTTTT	CASSPGTFIRELFF
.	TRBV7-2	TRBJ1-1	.	TGTGCCAGCAGCTTAGGGTCGAGCAGGGAAGAAGCTTTCTTT	CASSLGSSREEAFF
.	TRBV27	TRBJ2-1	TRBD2	TGTGCCAGCAGTCCTTATAGCGGGAGCTCCTACAATGAGCAGTTCTTC	CASSPYSGSSYNEQFF
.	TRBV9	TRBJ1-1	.	TGTGCCAGCAGCGTAGACCACATCGGTTGGGGACGAGGACGCACTGAAGCTTTCTTT	CASSVDHIGWGRGRTEAFF
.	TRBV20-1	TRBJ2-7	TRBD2	TGCAGTGCTAGAGCCCTAGCGGGAGGGATCCCCTACGAGCAGTACTTC	CSARALAGGIPYEQYF
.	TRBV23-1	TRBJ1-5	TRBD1	TGCGCCAGCAGGAGACAGGGGCTTAGCAATCAGCCCCAGCATTTT	CASRRQGLSNQPQHF
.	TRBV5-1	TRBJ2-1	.	TGCGCCAGCAGCTTGAAGGCGACGGAGTACAATGAGCAGTTCTTC	CASSLKATEYNEQFF
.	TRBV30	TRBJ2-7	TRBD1	TGTGCCTGGAGTATGGGGACAGGAGATTACGAGCAGTACTTC	CAWSMGTGDYEQYF
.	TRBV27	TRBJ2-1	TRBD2	TGTGCCAGCAGTGTACGGACTAGCTGGGCCAATGAGCAGTTCTTC	CASSVRTSWANEQFF
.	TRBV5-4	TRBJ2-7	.	TGTGCCAGCAGTGAAAGGCTCTCCGACCACGAGCAGTACTTC	CASSERLSDHEQYF
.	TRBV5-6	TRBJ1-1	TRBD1	TGTGCCAGCAGCCAGGAGCCGGGACAGGGCCTTGCCCCTGAAGCTTTCTTT	CASSQEPGQGLAPEAFF
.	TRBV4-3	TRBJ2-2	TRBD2	TGCGCCAGCAGCCAAGACCCGCTAGCGGAAATCACCCGGGAGCTGTTTTTT	CASSQDPLAEITRELFF
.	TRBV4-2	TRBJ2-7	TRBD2	TGTGCCAGCAGCCAAGAAGGGACTAGCGGGGCTTCCTACGAGCAGTACTTC	CASSQEGTSGASYEQYF
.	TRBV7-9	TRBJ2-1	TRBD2	TGTGCCAGCAGCTGGGGGTTAGCGGGAGTTGAGCAGTTCTTC	CASSWGLAGVEQFF
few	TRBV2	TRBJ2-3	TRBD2	TGTGCCAGCAGTGGACTAGCGGGAGATACGCAGTATTTT	CASSGLAGDTQYF
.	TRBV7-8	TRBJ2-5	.	TGTGCCAGCTACCAGTCAGAGACCCAGTACTTC	CASYQSETQYF
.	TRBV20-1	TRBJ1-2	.	TGCAGTGCTAGAGAGCCAGGCTATGGCTACACCTTC	CSAREPGYGYTF
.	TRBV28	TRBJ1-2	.	TGTGCCAGCAATCTCTATTCGGGTTACCGAGGGAGCGGCTACACCTTC	CASNLYSGYRGSGYTF
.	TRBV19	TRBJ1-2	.	TGTGCCAGTAGTATAGGGGCCGTCTATGGCTACACCTTC	CASSIGAVYGYTF
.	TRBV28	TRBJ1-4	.	TGTGCCACCGACAGCGGGCGGCTTGAAAAACTGTTTTTT	CATDSGRLEKLFF
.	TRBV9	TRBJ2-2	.	TGTGCCAGCAGTGCCGGGGTCACGAACACCGGGGAGCTGTTTTTT	CASSAGVTNTGELFF
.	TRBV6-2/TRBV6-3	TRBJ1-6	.	TGTGCCAGCTGCAAATTCCACTATAATTCACCCCTCCACTTT	CASCKFHYNSPLHF
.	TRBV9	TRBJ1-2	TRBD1	TGTGCCAGCAGCGTAGCTCGGCAGGGGGACGACTATGGCTACACCTTC	CASSVARQGDDYGYTF
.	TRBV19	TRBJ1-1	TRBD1	TGTGCCAGTAGTATCGGATCCGGGACAGGGGGACCCAAGGCTGAAGCTTTCTTT	CASSIGSGTGGPKAEAFF
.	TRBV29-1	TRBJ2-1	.	TGCAGCGTGGAAGGGGACAATGAGCAGTTCTTC	CSVEGDNEQFF
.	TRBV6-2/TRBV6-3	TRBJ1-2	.	TGTGCCAGCAGTTACATGGGACATCCTAACTATGGCTACACCTTC	CASSYMGHPNYGYTF
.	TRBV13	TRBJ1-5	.	TGTGCCAGCAGCCCCGGGTTTGCTCAGCCCCAGCATTTT	CASSPGFAQPQHF
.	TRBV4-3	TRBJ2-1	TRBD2	TGCGCCAGCAGCCAAGAAGCCCTAGCGGGAGGAGCAGGCTACAATGAGCAGTTCTTC	CASSQEALAGGAGYNEQFF
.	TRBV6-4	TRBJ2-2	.	TGTGCCAGCAGTGTCGCCTACACCGGGGAGCTGTTTTTT	CASSVAYTGELFF
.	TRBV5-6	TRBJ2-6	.	TGTGCCAGCAGCTCCTCGTCCAACGTCCTGACTTTC	CASSSSSNVLTF
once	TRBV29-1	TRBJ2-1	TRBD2	TGCAGCGTTGACTCGGGACTAGCGGGAGAGGGGTCCTACAATGAGCAGTTCTTC	CSVDSGLAGEGSYNEQFF
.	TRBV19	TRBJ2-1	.	TGTGCCAGTAGTATAATGGGGCTCCCCGCGGATGAGCAGTTCTTC	CASSIMGLPADEQFF
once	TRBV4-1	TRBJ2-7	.	TGCGCCAGCAGCCAAATCCCCCCGAGGGCAGCCGCCTACGAGCAGTACTTC	CASSQIPPRAAAYEQYF
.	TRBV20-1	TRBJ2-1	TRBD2	TGCAGTGCTAGAGTCCGACTAGCGGGAATTTGGAATGAGCAGTTCTTC	CSARVRLAGIWNEQFF
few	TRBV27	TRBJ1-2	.	TGTGCCAGCAGTTTATCCGCGGGGGGATATGGCTACACCTTC	CASSLSAGGYGYTF